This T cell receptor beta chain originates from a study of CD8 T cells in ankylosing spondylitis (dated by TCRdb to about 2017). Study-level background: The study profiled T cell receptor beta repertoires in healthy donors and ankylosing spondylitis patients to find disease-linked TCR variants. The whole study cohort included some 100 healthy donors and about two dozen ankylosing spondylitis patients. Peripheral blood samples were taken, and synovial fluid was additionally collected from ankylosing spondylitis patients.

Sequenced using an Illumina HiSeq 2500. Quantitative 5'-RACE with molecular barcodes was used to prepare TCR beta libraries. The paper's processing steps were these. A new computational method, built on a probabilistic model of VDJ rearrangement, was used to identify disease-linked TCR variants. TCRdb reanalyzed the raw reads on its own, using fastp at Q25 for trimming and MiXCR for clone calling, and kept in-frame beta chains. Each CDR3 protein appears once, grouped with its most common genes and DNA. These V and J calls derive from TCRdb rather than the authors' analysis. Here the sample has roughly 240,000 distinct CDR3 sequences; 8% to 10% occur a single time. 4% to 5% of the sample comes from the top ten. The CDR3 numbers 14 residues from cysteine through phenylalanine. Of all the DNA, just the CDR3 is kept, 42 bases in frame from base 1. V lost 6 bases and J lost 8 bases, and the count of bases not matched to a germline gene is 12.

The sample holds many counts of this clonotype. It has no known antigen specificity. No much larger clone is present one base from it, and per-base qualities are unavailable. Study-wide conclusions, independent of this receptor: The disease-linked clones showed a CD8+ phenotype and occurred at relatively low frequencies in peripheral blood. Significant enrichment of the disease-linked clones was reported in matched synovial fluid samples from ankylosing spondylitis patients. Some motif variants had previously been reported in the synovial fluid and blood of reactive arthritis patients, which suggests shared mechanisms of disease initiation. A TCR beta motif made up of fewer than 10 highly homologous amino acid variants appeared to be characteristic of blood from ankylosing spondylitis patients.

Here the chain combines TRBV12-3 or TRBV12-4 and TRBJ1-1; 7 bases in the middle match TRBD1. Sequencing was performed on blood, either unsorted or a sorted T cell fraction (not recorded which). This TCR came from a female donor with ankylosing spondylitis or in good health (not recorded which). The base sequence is TGTGCCAGCAGCAGCACGACAGGGACGGGGGAAGCTTTCTTT. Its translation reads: CASSSTTGTGEAFF.